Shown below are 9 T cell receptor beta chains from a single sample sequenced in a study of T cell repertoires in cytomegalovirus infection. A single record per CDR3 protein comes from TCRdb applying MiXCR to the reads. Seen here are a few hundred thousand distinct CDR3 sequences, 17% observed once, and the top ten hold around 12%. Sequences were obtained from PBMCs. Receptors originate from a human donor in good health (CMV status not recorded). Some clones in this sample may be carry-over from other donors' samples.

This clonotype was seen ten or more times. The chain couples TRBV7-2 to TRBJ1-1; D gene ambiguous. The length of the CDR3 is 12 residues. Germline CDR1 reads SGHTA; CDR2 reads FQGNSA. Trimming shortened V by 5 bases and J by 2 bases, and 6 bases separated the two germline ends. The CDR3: CASSHPNTEAFF. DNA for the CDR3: TGTGCCAGCAGCCACCCCAACACTGAAGCTTTCTTT.

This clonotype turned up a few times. Written as DNA, the CDR3 is TGCGCCAGCAGCTTAGGACAGGGAGATAATCAGCCCCAGCATTTT. Protein product: CASSLGQGDNQPQHF. The chain carries TRBV5-1 and TRBJ1-5; the match to TRBD1 covers 8 bases. The germline gives CDR1 SGHRS, CDR2 YFSETQ. J lost 4 bases, V lost 2 bases, and 5 bases had no gene match. The CDR3 covers 15 residues.

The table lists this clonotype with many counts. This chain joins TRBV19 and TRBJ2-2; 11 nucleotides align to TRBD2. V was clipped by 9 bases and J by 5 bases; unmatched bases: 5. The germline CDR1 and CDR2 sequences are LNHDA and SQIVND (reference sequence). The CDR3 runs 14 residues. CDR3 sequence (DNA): TGTGCCAGCAGGGGACTAGCGGAAACCGGGGAGCTGTTTTTT. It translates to CASRGLAETGELFF.

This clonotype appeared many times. The CDR3 spells CASSSGTNNEQFF. In DNA form, the CDR3 reads TGTGCCAGCAGCTCCGGGACTAACAATGAGCAGTTCTTC. V and J are TRBV7-2 and TRBJ2-1; TRBD2 aligns across 7 bases. CDR3 length: 13 amino acids. Losses at the gene ends were 4 bases for V and 5 bases for J; bases not matched to a gene: 2. Germline CDR1 SGHTA, CDR2 FQGNSA.

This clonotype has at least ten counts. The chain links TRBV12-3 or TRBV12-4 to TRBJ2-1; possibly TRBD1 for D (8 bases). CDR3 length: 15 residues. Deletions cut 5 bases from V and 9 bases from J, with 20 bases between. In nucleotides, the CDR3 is TGTGCCAGCAGTCGGGGGGACAGGACCCAGGGTGAGCAGTTCTTC. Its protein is CASSRGDRTQGEQFF.

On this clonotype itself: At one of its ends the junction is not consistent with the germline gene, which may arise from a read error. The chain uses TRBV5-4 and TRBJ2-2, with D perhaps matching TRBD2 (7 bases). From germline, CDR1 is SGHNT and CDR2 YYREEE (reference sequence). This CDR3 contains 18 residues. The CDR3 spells CASSPGGGARGETGGLFF. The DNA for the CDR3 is TGTGCCAGCAGCCCCGGTGGGGGGGCAAGAGGAGAAACCGGGGGGCTGTTTTTT.

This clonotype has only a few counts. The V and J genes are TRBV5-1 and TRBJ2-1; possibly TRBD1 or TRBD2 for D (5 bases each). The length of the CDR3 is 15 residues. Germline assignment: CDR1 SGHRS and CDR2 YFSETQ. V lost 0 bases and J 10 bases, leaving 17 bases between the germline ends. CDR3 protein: CASSLGGTPLREQFF. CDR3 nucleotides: TGCGCCAGCAGCTTGGGAGGGACCCCCTTACGCGAGCAGTTCTTC.

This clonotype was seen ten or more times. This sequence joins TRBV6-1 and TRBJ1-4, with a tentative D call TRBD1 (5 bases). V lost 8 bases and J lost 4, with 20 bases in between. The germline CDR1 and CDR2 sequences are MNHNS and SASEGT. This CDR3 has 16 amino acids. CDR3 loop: CASSRAGAENNEKLFF. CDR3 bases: TGTGCCAGCTCCCGGGCCGGGGCAGAAAATAATGAAAAACTGTTTTTT.

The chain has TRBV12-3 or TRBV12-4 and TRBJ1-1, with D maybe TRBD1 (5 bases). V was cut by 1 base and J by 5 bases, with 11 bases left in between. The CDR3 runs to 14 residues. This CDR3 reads CASSLGQRQTEAFF. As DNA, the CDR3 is TGTGCCAGCAGTTTAGGACAGAGACAAACTGAAGCTTTCTTT.